This T cell receptor (beta chain) stems from a study of blood T cell repertoires in COVID-19. The germline V gene encodes CDR1 SNHLY and CDR2 FYNNEI. The CDR3 has 10 residues. The ends were cut back, 6 bases at V and 12 bases at J, with 9 bases in the middle. TCRdb's table, derived via immunoSEQ multiplex PCR, lists solely in-frame clones and lacks some. The table lists approximately 200,000 clones, 75% to 90% of them singletons, with approximately 8.7% in the top ten. Donors in Cohort 3 counted as recovered after two negative PCRs, clearance, or symptom resolution. The sequence was collected from a man aged 35 to 55 who had recovered from COVID-19. Sequencing input: PBMCs or T cells enriched from blood (not recorded which). V usage is TRBV2 and J usage is TRBJ2-1; D possibly corresponds to TRBD1 (5 bases). DNA of the CDR3: TGTGCCAGCAGGGATAGGGGGCAGTTCTTC. The encoded protein is CASRDRGQFF.